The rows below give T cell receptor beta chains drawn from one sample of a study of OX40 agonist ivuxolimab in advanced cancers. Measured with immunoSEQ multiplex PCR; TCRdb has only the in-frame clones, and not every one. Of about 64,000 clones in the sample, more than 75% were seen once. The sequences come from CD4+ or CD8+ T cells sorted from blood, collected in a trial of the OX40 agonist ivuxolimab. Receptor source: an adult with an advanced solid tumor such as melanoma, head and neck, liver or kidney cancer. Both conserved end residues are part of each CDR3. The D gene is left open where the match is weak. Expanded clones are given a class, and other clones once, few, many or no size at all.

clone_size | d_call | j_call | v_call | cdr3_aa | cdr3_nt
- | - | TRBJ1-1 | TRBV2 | CASILSTEAFF | TGTGCCAGCATCCTATCCACTGAAGCTTTCTTT
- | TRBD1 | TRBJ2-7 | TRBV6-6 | CASSQPGQGMYEQYF | TGTGCCAGCAGTCAACCGGGACAGGGAATGTACGAGCAGTACTTC
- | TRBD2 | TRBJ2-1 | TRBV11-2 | CASSLDYLAGQFF | TGTGCCAGCAGCTTAGACTACCTAGCGGGCCAGTTCTTC
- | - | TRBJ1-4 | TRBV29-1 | CSAPGSESSEKLFF | TGCAGCGCGCCGGGGAGCGAGTCGAGTGAAAAACTGTTTTTT
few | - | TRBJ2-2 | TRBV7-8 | CASSFMAGELFF | TGTGCCAGCAGCTTCATGGCCGGGGAGCTGTTTTTT
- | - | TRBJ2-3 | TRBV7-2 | CASTNPSTDTQYF | TGTGCCAGCACCAACCCCAGCACAGATACGCAGTATTTT
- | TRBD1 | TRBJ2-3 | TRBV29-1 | CSVEGTGESDTQYF | TGCAGCGTTGAAGGGACAGGGGAATCCGATACGCAGTATTTT
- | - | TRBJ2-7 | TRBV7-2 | CASSLGGQTAYEQYF | TGTGCCAGCAGCTTAGGGGGGCAAACAGCCTACGAGCAGTACTTC
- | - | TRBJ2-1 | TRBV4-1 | CASSLTANPRYRYNEQFF | TGCGCCAGCAGCCTCACGGCCAATCCAAGGTATAGGTATAATGAGCAGTTCTTC
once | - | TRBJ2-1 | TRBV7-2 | CASSLVSFNNEQFF | TGTGCCAGCAGCTTAGTTTCCTTTAACAATGAGCAGTTCTTC
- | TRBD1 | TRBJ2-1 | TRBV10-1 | CASSEPRTGGSEQFF | TGCGCCAGCAGTGAGCCAAGGACAGGGGGTAGTGAGCAGTTCTTC
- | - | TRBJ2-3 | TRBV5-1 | CASSLVLPGGTDTQYF | TGCGCCAGCAGCTTGGTCCTCCCCGGGGGCACAGATACGCAGTATTTT
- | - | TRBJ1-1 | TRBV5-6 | CASSLAQQPWGAFF | TGTGCCAGCAGCTTGGCCCAGCAGCCCTGGGGAGCTTTCTTT
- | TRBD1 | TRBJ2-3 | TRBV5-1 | CASSLATGSIDTQYF | TGCGCCAGCAGCTTGGCGACAGGGTCTATAGATACGCAGTATTTT
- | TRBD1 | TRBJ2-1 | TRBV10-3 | CAIALRTGNSNEQFF | TGTGCCATCGCTTTGCGGACAGGGAACTCCAATGAGCAGTTCTTC
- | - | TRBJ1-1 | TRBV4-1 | CASSQEAHGARSNTEAFF | TGCGCCAGCAGCCAAGAAGCTCACGGGGCGCGGTCGAACACTGAAGCTTTCTTT
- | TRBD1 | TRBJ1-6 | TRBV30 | CAWSVSSKFQGAASPLHF | TGTGCCTGGAGTGTTTCCTCGAAATTCCAGGGGGCAGCGTCACCCCTCCACTTT
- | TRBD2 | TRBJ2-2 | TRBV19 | CASRSGRALGGELFF | TGTGCCAGTAGAAGCGGGAGGGCCCTAGGGGGGGAGCTGTTTTTT
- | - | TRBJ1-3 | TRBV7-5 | CVRSLEMGQIYF | TGTGTCAGAAGCTTAGAGATGGGACAGATATATTTT
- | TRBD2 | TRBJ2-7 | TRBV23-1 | CASSQSCLDGTSVTYEQYF | TGCGCCAGCAGTCAATCGTGTTTGGACGGGACTAGCGTAACCTACGAGCAGTACTTC
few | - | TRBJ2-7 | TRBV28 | CASSSLYEQYF | TGTGCCAGCAGCTCGCTCTACGAGCAGTACTTC
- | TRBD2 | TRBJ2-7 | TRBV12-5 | CASGANKRLAAYEQYF | TGTGCTAGTGGTGCAAACAAAAGACTAGCGGCCTACGAGCAGTACTTC
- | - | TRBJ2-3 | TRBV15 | CATSRDPPDTQYF | TGTGCCACCAGCAGAGATCCCCCAGATACGCAGTATTTT
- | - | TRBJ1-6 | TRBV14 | CASSQDRGGYHSPLHF | TGTGCCAGCAGCCAAGATAGAGGAGGTTATCATTCACCCCTCCACTTT
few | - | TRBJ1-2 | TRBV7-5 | CVRSPSTPF | TGTGTCAGAAGCCCCAGTACCCCCTTC
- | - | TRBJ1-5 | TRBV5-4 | CASSLNGGFNQPQHF | TGTGCCAGCAGCTTGAACGGAGGGTTCAATCAGCCCCAGCATTTT
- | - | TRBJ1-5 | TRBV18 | CASSPSSRQPQHF | TGTGCCAGCTCACCATCGTCCCGTCAGCCCCAGCATTTT
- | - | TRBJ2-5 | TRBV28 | CASSFAGQETQYF | TGTGCCAGCAGTTTCGCGGGACAAGAGACCCAGTACTTC
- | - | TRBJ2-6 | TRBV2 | CASSELAGANVLTF | TGTGCCAGCAGTGAATTGGCCGGGGCCAACGTCCTGACTTTC
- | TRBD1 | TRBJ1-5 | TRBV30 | CAWSRQGAGQPQHF | TGTGCCTGGAGTCGACAGGGGGCAGGTCAGCCCCAGCATTTT
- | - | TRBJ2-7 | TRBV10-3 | CAISEKYEQYF | TGTGCCATCAGTGAGAAGTACGAGCAGTACTTC
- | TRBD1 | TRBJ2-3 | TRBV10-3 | CAISPGGLGTDTQYF | TGTGCCATCAGCCCAGGGGGCCTTGGTACAGATACGCAGTATTTT
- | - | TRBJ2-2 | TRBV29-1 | CSVAKNTGELFF | TGCAGCGTAGCGAAGAACACCGGGGAGCTGTTTTTT
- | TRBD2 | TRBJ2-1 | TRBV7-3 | CASSRGLAERNEQFF | TGTGCCAGCAGCCGGGGACTAGCGGAGAGGAATGAGCAGTTCTTC
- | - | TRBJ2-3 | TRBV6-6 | CASRPSRGGTDTQYF | TGTGCCAGCAGGCCCTCTAGGGGGGGTACAGATACGCAGTATTTT
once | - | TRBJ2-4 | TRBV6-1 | CASSEANGARNIQYF | TGTGCCAGCAGTGAAGCGAACGGCGCCAGGAACATTCAGTACTTC
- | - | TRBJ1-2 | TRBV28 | CASSADRGGNYGYTF | TGTGCCAGCAGTGCTGACCGGGGGGGGAATTATGGCTACACCTTC
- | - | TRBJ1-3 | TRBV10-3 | CASRNTSGNTIYF | TGTGCCAGCAGAAATACCTCTGGAAACACCATATATTTT
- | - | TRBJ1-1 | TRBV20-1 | CSADSLVEAFF | TGCAGTGCCGACAGCCTAGTTGAAGCTTTCTTT
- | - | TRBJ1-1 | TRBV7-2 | CASSLGRHTEAFF | TGTGCCAGCAGCTTGGGACGGCACACTGAAGCTTTCTTT
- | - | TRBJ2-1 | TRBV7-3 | CASSLTPGSSYNEQFF | TGTGCCAGCAGCTTAACGCCCGGGAGCTCCTACAATGAGCAGTTCTTC
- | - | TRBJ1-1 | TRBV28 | CASSLVALGTEAFF | TGTGCCAGCAGTTTAGTCGCCCTGGGAACTGAAGCTTTCTTT
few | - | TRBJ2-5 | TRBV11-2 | CASSSTLWDTQETQYF | TGTGCCAGCAGCTCGACACTCTGGGACACCCAAGAGACCCAGTACTTC
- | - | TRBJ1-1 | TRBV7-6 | CASSFGGSEAFF | TGTGCCAGCAGCTTCGGTGGATCTGAAGCTTTCTTT
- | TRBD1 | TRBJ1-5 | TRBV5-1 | CASSPSPGTGSGQPQHF | TGCGCCAGCAGCCCCTCGCCCGGGACAGGGTCGGGTCAGCCCCAGCATTTT
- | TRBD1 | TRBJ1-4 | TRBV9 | CASSPDRGSEKLFF | TGTGCCAGCAGCCCTGACAGGGGATCCGAAAAACTGTTTTTT
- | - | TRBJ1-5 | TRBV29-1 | CSVEDRGINQPQHF | TGCAGCGTTGAAGATCGGGGAATCAATCAGCCCCAGCATTTT
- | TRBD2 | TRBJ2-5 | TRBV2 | CASTVGLGETQYF | TGTGCCAGCACCGTAGGACTAGGAGAGACCCAGTACTTC
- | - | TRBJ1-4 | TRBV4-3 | CASSLLWAGAEKLFF | TGCGCCAGCAGCCTCCTCTGGGCGGGGGCTGAAAAACTGTTTTTT
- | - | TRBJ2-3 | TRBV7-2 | CASSQRRTDTQYF | TGTGCCAGCAGCCAGAGGCGCACAGATACGCAGTATTTT